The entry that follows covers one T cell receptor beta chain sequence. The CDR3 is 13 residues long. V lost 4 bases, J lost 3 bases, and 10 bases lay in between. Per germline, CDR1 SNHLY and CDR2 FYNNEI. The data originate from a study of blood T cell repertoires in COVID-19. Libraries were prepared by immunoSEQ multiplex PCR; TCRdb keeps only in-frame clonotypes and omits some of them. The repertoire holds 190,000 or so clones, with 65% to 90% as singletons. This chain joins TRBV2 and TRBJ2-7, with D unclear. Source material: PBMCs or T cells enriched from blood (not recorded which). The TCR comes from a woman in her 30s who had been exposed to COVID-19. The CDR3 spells CASSVAAGYEQYF. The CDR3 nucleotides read TGTGCCAGCAGTGTAGCAGCCGGCTACGAGCAGTACTTC.